The 2 T cell receptor beta chains below were found in one sample sequenced in a study of blood T cells in healthy people across ages. Through a sample-barcoded 5' primer and a J-beta primer mix, a second PCR was run for roughly 6 to 12 cycles. TCRdb passed the 5' RACE reads through MiXCR, listing each CDR3 protein once. The sample records roughly 680,000 distinct CDR3 sequences, more than 45% being singletons. Sequenced material: blood. The receptors come from a woman older than 75 in good health.

CDR3 DNA: TGTGCCAGCAGCTTTGACTACGCGAACAATGAGCAGTACTTC. Translated: CASSFDYANNEQYF. The chain is built from TRBV7-2 and TRBJ2-5, with D perhaps matching TRBD2 (5 bases). CDR3 size: 14 residues. Per the germline V gene, CDR1 is SGHTA and CDR2 is FQGNSA. The V end was cut by 3 bases, the J end by 11 bases, with 19 bases between.

This sequence joins TRBV20-1 and TRBJ2-3; 8 positions match TRBD2. The V gene end was trimmed by 5 bases and the J gene end by 1 base; junction bases not matched to a gene: 14. The CDR3 totals 17 residues. Germline assignment: CDR1 DFQATT and CDR2 SNEGSKA (reference sequence). CDR3 DNA: TGCAGTGCTGGGGGACCGGGACTAGGTGGCCGCACAGATACGCAGTATTTT. Protein: CSAGGPGLGGRTDTQYF.